This T cell receptor beta chain originates from a study of shared clonotypes between healthy human individuals. Study-level points and caveats: Sequencing depth was expected to influence donor clonotype sharing. The study sampled only blood, and tissue repertoires likely differ. Having only a few donors restricted how much genetic and exposure-history diversity was captured.

The germline V gene encodes CDR1 ENHRY and CDR2 SYGVKD. With V trimmed by 6 bases and J by 1 base, 10 bases remained unmatched. The CDR3 has 16 residues. Regarding this clone: What it recognizes is unknown.

All of the donors resided in Nashville, Tennessee, and each was a Caucasian adult. Assay used: immunoSEQ multiplex PCR; TCRdb lists only in-frame clones, some missing. The sample contains approximately 480,000 clones, about 75% of which appear only once. The sample was PBMCs. The V call is TRBV10-3, the J call TRBJ1-1, with TRBD1 matching over 8 bases. The source of this sequence is a woman aged 40 to 50 in good health. Some clones in this sample may be carry-over from other donors' samples. The CDR3 DNA follows: TGTGCCATCAGGGTCTCCGGGACAGGCGCGAACACTGAAGCTTTCTTT. Encoded protein: CAIRVSGTGANTEAFF.